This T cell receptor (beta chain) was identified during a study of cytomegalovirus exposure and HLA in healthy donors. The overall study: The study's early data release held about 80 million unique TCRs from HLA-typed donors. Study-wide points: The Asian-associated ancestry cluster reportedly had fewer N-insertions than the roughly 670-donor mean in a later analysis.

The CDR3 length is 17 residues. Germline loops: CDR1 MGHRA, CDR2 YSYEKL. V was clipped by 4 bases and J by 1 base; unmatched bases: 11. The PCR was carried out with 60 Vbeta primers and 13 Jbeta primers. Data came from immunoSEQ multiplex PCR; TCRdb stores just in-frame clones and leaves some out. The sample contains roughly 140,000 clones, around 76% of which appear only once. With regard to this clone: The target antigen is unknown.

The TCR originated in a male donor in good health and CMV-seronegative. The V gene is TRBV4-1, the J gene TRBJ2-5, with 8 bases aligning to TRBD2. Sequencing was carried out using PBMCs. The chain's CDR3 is CASSRRLETSVQETQYF. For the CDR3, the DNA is TGCGCCAGCAGCCGCCGTCTGGAGACTAGCGTCCAAGAGACCCAGTACTTC.